This is a list of T cell receptor beta chains from one sample in a study of T cells after yellow fever vaccination. One entry per CDR3 protein results from TCRdb running MiXCR on the 5' RACE reads. Of a few hundred thousand distinct CDR3 sequences listed, 12% are singletons. The input for sequencing was CD4+ T cells sorted from PBMCs, taken 15 days after the yellow fever booster vaccination. These receptors originate from a man between 18 and 35 years old who received the YFV17D yellow fever vaccine. Each CDR3 is given with its conserved first and last residue. The order of the fields is CDR3 length, J gene, D gene, V gene, clone size, CDR3 protein, CDR3 DNA. D genes are given only for firm matches. Size is omitted from some rows. Given values are once, few, many or a class for expanded clones.

>16|TRBJ1-1|.|TRBV6-6|.
CASSYSRVMGNTEAFF
TGTGCCAGCAGTTACTCGAGAGTAATGGGGAACACTGAAGCTTTCTTT
>16|TRBJ2-2|.|TRBV6-5|.
CASSPYRGMNTGELFF
TGTGCCAGCAGTCCGTACCGGGGAATGAACACCGGGGAGCTGTTTTTT
>12|TRBJ2-5|.|TRBV2|many
CASSESSETQYF
TGTGCCAGCAGTGAGAGTAGCGAGACCCAGTACTTC
>16|TRBJ2-1|.|TRBV5-6|.
CASSLEGRYLPNEQFF
TGTGCCAGCAGCTTGGAGGGCAGGTACCTACCCAATGAGCAGTTCTTC
>13|TRBJ2-5|.|TRBV3-1|many
CASSRDNLGTQYF
TGTGCCAGCAGCCGGGACAACCTCGGGACCCAGTACTTC
>15|TRBJ2-5|.|TRBV27|.
CASSADLGGPDTQYF
TGTGCCAGCAGTGCCGATTTGGGGGGTCCAGATACCCAGTACTTC
>16|TRBJ2-1|TRBD2|TRBV18|.
CASSPPTSGGYNEQFF
TGTGCCAGCTCACCACCGACTAGCGGGGGATACAATGAGCAGTTCTTC
>15|TRBJ2-3|TRBD2|TRBV5-1|.
CASSPGLAETDTQYF
TGCGCCAGCAGCCCGGGACTAGCGGAAACAGATACGCAGTATTTT
>13|TRBJ2-2|.|TRBV5-6|many
CASSLHNTGELFF
TGTGCCAGCAGCTTGCACAACACCGGGGAGCTGTTTTTT
>13|TRBJ2-3|.|TRBV5-6|few
CASSLGIGDTQYF
TGTGCCAGCAGCTTGGGAATTGGGGATACGCAGTATTTT
>16|TRBJ2-3|TRBD2|TRBV5-6|.
CASSWGTSGSTDTQYF
TGTGCCAGCAGCTGGGGGACTAGCGGAAGCACAGATACGCAGTATTTT
>13|TRBJ1-1|TRBD1|TRBV27|.
CATGTAMNTEAFF
TGTGCCACCGGGACAGCGATGAACACTGAAGCTTTCTTT
>16|TRBJ2-1|TRBD2|TRBV12-3/TRBV12-4|few
CASSISGTSINHEQFF
TGTGCCAGCAGCATAAGCGGGACTAGCATTAATCATGAGCAGTTCTTC
>15|TRBJ2-2|TRBD1|TRBV11-3|.
CASSSRQGANGELFF
TGTGCCAGCAGCTCCAGACAGGGGGCAAACGGGGAGCTGTTTTTT
>17|TRBJ2-1|TRBD2|TRBV7-9|few
CASSPGGFRVNYNEQFF
TGTGCCAGCAGCCCCGGGGGGTTCAGGGTTAACTACAATGAGCAGTTCTTC
>14|TRBJ2-5|TRBD1|TRBV5-1|.
CASRPDRARETQYF
TGCGCCAGCAGACCCGACAGGGCTCGGGAGACCCAGTACTTC
>15|TRBJ1-1|TRBD1|TRBV28|.
CASSSPGQGYTEAFF
TGTGCCAGCAGTTCACCGGGACAGGGGTACACTGAAGCTTTCTTT
>15|TRBJ1-4|TRBD1|TRBV2|few
CASSDHGQGGEKLFF
TGTGCCAGCAGTGATCATGGACAGGGTGGGGAAAAACTGTTTTTT
>16|TRBJ2-2|TRBD2|TRBV5-1|few
CASSRGTSGPTGELFF
TGCGCCAGCAGCAGAGGGACTAGCGGACCTACCGGGGAGCTGTTTTTT
>15|TRBJ1-1|TRBD1|TRBV5-4|.
CASSGQENLNTEAFF
TGTGCCAGCAGCGGACAGGAGAATTTGAACACTGAAGCTTTCTTT